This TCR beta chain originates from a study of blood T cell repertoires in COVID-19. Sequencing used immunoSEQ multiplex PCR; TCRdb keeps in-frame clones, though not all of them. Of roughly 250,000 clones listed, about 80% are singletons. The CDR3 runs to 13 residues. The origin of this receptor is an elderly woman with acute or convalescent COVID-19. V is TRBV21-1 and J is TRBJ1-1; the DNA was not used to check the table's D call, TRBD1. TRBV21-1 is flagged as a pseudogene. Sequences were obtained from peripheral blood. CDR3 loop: CASSEQGATEAFF. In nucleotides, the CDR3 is TGTGCCAGCAGCGAACAGGGGGCCACTGAAGCTTTCTTT.